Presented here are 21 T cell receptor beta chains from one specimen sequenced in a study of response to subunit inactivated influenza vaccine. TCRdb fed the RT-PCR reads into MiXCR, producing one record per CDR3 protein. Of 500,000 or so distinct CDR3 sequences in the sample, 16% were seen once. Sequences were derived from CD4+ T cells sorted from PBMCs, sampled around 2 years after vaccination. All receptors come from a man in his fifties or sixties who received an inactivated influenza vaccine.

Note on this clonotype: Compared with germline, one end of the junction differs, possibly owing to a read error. CDR3 sequence reads: CATSEPGQGTTGELFF. CDR3 nucleotide sequence: TGTGCCACCAGTGAACCAGGACAGGGAACAACCGGAGAGCTGTTTTTT. The chain combines TRBV24-1 with TRBJ2-2; 8 bases align to TRBD1. This CDR3 region has 16 residues. In germline, CDR1 is KGHDR, CDR2 SFDVKD.

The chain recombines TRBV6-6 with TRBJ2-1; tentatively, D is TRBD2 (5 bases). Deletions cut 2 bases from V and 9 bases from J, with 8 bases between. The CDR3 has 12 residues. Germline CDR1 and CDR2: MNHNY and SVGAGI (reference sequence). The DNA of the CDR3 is TGTGCCAGCAGTTACCCTGAGGGTGAGCAGTTCTTC. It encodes CASSYPEGEQFF.

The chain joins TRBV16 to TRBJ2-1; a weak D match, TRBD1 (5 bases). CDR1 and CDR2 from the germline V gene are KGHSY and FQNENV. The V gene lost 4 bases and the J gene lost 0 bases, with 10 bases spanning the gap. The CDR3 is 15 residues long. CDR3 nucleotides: TGTGCCAGCAGCCTACGACAGAGCTCCTACAATGAGCAGTTCTTC. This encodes CASSLRQSSYNEQFF.

The chain's CDR3 is CASSDRATAYEQYF. The CDR3 bases are TGTGCCAGCAGTGACCGGGCCACTGCCTACGAGCAGTACTTC. The rearrangement links TRBV25-1 to TRBJ2-7; D is unclear. V gave up 3 bases and J gave up 2 bases, with 11 bases separating them. The CDR3 sequence is 14 residues long. Looked up from germline, CDR1 is MGHDK and CDR2 is SYGVNS.

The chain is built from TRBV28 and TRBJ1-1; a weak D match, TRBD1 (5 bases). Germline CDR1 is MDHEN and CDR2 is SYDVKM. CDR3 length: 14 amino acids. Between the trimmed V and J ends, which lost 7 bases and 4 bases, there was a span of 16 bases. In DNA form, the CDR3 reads TGTGCCAGCACCGTCCAGGGACGGGCCACTGAAGCTTTCTTT. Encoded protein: CASTVQGRATEAFF.

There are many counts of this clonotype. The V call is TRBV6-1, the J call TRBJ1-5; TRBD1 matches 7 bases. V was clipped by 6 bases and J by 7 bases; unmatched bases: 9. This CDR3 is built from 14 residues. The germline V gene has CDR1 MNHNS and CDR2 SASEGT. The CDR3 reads CASSRNRGRQPQHF. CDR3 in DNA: TGTGCCAGCAGCCGAAACAGGGGACGGCAGCCCCAGCATTTT.

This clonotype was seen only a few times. CDR3: CATSRDVTQETQYF. Here the CDR3 DNA reads TGTGCCACCAGCAGAGATGTTACGCAAGAGACCCAGTACTTC. The rearrangement uses TRBV15 and TRBJ2-5; the D is unclear. CDR3 length: 14 residues. The ends were cut back, 0 bases at V and 2 bases at J, with 7 bases in the middle. The germline CDR1 and CDR2 sequences are LNHNV and YYDKDF (reference sequence). The full variable domain, its missing parts supplied by reference TRBV15 and TRBJ2-5, is DAMVIQNPRYQVTQFGKPVTLSCSQTLNHNVMYWYQQKSSQAPKLLFHYYDKDFNNEADTPDNFQSRRPNTSFCFLDIRSPGLGDTAMYLCATSRDVTQETQYFGPGTRLLVL.

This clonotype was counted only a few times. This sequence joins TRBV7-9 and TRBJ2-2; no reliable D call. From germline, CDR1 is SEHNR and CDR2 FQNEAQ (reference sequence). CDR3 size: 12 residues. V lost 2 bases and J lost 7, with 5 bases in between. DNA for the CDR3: TGTGCCAGCAGCTTATCTGTCGGGGAGCTGTTTTTT. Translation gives CASSLSVGELFF. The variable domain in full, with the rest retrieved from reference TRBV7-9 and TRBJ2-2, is DTGVSQNPRHKITKRGQNVTFRCDPISEHNRLYWYRQTLGQGPEFLTYFQNEAQLEKSRLLSDRFSAERPKGSFSTLEIQRTEQGDSAMYLCASSLSVGELFFGEGSRLTVL.

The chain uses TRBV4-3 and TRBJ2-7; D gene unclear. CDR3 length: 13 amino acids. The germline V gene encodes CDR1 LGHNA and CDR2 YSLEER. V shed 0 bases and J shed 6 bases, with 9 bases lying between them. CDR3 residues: CASSQDYRAEQYF. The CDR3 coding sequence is TGCGCCAGCAGCCAAGATTACAGAGCCGAGCAGTACTTC.

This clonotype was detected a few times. The CDR3 is CASSAGTVADNEKLFF. The CDR3 DNA sequence: TGTGCCAGCAGCGCCGGGACGGTTGCCGATAATGAAAAACTGTTTTTT. The V call is TRBV9, the J call TRBJ1-4; TRBD1 is a possible D gene (5 bases). CDR1 is SGDLS and CDR2 is YYNGEE in the germline V gene. Trimming took 3 bases from V and 4 from J, leaving 16 bases between them. This CDR3 comprises 16 residues.

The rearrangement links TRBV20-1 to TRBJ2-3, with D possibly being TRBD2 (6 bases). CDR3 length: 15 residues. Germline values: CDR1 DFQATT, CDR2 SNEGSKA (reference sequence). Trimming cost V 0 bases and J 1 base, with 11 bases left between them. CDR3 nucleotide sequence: TGCAGTGCTAGAGAGGCGGGGAGCGGCACAGATACGCAGTATTTT. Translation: CSAREAGSGTDTQYF.

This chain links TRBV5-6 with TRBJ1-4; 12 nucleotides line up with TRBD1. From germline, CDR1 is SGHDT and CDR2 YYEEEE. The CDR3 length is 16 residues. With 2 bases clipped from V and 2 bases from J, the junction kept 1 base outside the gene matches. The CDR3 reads CASSFGTGGTNEKLFF. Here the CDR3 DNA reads TGTGCCAGCAGCTTTGGGACAGGGGGCACTAATGAAAAACTGTTTTTT.

The chain's CDR3 is CASSNRGVTDTQYF. CDR3 nucleotides: TGTGCCAGCAGTAACAGGGGGGTCACAGATACGCAGTATTTT. This chain connects TRBV7-6 to TRBJ2-3, with 8 positions matching TRBD1. The CDR3 sequence is 14 residues long. Germline assignment: CDR1 SGHVS and CDR2 FNYEAQ. V gave up 6 bases and J gave up 2 bases; unmatched junction bases: 4.

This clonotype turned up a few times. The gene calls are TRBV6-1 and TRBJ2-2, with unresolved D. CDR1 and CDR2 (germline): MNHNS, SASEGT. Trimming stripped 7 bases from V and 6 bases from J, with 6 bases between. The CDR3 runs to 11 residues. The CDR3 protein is CASTSPGELFF. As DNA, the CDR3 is TGTGCCAGCACCAGTCCCGGGGAGCTGTTTTTT.

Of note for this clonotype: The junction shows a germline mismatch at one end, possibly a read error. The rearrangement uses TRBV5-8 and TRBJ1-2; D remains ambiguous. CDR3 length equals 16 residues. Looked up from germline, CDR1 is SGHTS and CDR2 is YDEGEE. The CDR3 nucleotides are TGTGCCAGCAGCTTGGGTCTAGCTTCAAGCCGGCCCCGGGAGGCCTTC. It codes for CASSLGLASSRPREAF. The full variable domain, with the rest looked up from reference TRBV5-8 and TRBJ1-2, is EAGVTQSPTHLIKTRGQQATLRCSPISGHTSVYWYQQALGLGLQFLLWYDEGEERNRGNFPPRFSGRQFPNYSSELNVNALELEDSALYLCASSLGLASSRPREAFGSGTRLTVV.

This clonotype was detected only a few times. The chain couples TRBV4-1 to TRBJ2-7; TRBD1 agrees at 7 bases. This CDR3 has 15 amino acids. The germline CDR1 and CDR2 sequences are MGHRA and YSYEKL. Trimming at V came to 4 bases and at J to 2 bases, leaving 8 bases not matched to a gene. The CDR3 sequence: CASSRTIQGTYEQYF. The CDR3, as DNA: TGCGCCAGCAGCCGTACAATACAGGGGACCTACGAGCAGTACTTC.

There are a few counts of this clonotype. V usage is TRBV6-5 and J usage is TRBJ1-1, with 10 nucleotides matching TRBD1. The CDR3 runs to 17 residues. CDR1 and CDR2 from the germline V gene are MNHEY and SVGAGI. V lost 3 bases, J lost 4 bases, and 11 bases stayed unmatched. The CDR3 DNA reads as TGTGCCAGCAGTTATACCGGGACAGGGGCTGGGGGCACTGAAGCTTTCTTT. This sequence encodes CASSYTGTGAGGTEAFF.

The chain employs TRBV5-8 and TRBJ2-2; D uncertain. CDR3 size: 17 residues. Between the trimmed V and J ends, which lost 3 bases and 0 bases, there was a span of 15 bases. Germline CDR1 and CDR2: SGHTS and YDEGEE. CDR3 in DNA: TGTGCCAGCAGCTGGTCCGACCGCACGCCGAACACCGGGGAGCTGTTTTTT. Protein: CASSWSDRTPNTGELFF.

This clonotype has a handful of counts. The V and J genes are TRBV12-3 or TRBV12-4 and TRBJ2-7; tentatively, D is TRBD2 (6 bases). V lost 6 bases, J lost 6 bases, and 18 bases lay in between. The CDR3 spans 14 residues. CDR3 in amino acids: CASSFRERGGEQYF. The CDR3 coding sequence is TGTGCCAGCAGCTTCCGCGAACGGGGAGGCGAGCAGTACTTC.

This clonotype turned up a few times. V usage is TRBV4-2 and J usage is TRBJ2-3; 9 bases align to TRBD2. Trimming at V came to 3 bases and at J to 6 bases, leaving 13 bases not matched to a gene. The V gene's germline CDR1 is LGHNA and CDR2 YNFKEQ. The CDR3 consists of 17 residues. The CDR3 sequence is CASSHAAGGPEADTQYF. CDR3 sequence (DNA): TGTGCCAGCAGCCATGCCGCGGGGGGGCCGGAGGCGGATACGCAGTATTTT.

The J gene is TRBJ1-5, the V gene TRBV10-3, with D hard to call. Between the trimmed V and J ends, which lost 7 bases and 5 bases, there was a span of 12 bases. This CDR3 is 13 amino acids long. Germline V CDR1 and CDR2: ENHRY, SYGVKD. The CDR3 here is CAITATADQPQHF. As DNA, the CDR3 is TGTGCCATCACGGCCACCGCCGATCAGCCCCAGCATTTT.